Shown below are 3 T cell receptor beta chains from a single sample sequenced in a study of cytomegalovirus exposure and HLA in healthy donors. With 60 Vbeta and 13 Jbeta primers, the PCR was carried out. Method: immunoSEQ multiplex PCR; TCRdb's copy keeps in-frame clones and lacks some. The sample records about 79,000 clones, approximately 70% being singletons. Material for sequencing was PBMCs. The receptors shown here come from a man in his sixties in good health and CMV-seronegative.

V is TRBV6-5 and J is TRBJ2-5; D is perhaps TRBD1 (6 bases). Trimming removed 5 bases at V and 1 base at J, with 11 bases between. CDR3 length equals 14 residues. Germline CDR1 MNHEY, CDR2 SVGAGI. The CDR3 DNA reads TGTGCCAGCAGTCTCGGGACACTCCAAGAGACCCAGTACTTC. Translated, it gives CASSLGTLQETQYF.

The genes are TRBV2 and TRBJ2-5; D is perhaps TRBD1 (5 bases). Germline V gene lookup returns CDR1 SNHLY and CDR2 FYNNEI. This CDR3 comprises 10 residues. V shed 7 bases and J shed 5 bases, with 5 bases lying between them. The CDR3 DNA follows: TGTGCCAGCAACAGGGAGACCCAGTACTTC. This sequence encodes CASNRETQYF.

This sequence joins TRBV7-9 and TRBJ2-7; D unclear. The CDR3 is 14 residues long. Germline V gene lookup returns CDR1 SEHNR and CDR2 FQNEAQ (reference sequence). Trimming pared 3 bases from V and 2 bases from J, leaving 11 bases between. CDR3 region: CASSLGTLAYEQYF. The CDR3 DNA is TGTGCCAGCAGCTTGGGCACCTTAGCCTACGAGCAGTACTTC.